This T cell receptor beta chain emerged from a study of early T cells in non-severe SARS-CoV-2 infection. The overall study: Bulk RNA from unsorted whole blood was sequenced; chains were unpaired. Broader study findings: Sequences matched to VDJdb favored anti-spike CD8 responses, while private and CD4 specificities were missed.

Each cDNA molecule carried a unique molecular identifier. TCRdb itself ran the 5' RACE reads through MiXCR, one entry per CDR3 protein. The sample records tens of thousands of distinct CDR3 sequences, more than 12% being singletons. This clonotype showed up just a few times. Its antigen remains unidentified. Sequenced input: whole blood. The receptor's source is an adult who was a healthcare worker with PCR-confirmed SARS-CoV-2 infection or an uninfected control (not recorded which).

The CDR3, as DNA: TGCGCCAGCAGTGAAAGAGATACGCAGTATTTT. Its protein product is CASSERDTQYF. The genes are TRBV10-1 and TRBJ2-3; D gene ambiguous. Trimming pared 3 bases from V and 5 bases from J, leaving 3 bases between. The CDR3 covers 11 residues. Germline CDR1 is WNHNN and CDR2 is SYGVQD (reference sequence).